This T cell receptor (beta chain) was retrieved from a study of cytomegalovirus exposure and HLA in healthy donors. PCR involved 60 Vbeta and 13 Jbeta primers. The protocol was immunoSEQ multiplex PCR, while the TCRdb copy is restricted to in-frame clones and leaves out a portion. The table has around 170,000 clones, around 77% seen once. The CDR3 spans 13 residues. Germline CDR1 and CDR2: MNHNS and SASEGT. V was shortened by 6 bases and J by 5 bases, with 13 bases between the two germline ends. Sequenced input: PBMCs. V gene TRBV6-1 combines with J gene TRBJ1-1, with TRBD1 as a possible D gene (5 bases). This sequence was found in a man between 60 and 75 years old in good health and CMV-seronegative. This chain's CDR3 is CASSPTGGTEAFF. The CDR3 region has the DNA TGTGCCAGCAGCCCAACCGGGGGGACTGAAGCTTTCTTT.